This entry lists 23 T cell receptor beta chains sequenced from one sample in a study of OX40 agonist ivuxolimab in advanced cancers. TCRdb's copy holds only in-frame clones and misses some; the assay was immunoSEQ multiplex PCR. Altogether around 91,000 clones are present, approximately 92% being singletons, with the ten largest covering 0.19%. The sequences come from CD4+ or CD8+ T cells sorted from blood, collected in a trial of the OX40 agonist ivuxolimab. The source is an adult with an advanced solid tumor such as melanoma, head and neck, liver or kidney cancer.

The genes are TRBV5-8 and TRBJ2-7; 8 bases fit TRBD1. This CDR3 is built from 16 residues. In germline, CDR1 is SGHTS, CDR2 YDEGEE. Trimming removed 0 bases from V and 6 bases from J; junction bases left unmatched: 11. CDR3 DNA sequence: TGTGCCAGCAGCTTGGAGATGACAGGGGACTTGGCCGAGCAGTACGTC. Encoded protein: CASSLEMTGDLAEQYV.

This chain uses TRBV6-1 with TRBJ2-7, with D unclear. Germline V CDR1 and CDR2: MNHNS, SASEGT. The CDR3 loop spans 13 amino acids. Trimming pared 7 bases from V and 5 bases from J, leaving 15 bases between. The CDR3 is CASTVGSWDEQYV. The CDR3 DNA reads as TGTGCCAGCACCGTCGGTAGTTGGGACGAGCAGTACGTC.

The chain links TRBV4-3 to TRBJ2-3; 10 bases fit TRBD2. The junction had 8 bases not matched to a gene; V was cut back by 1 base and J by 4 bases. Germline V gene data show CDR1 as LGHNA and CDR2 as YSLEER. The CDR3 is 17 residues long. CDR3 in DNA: TGCGCCAGCAGCCAAGCGGTGGGAAGCGGGAGGGCAGATACGCAGTATTTT. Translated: CASSQAVGSGRADTQYF.

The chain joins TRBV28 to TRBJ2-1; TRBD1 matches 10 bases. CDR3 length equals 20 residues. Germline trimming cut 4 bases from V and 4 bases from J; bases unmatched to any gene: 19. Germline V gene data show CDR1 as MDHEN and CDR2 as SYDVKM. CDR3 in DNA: TGTGCCAGCAGTTCTGCGAGGGGAAAGAGGCGGACAGGGGGTTACAATGAGCAGTTCTTC. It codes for CASSSARGKRRTGGYNEQFF.

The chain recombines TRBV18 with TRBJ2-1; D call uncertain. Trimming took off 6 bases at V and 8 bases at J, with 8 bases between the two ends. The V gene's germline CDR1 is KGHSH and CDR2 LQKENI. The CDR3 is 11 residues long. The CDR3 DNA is TGTGCCAGCTCGCCGACGGATGAGCAGTTCTTC. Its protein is CASSPTDEQFF.

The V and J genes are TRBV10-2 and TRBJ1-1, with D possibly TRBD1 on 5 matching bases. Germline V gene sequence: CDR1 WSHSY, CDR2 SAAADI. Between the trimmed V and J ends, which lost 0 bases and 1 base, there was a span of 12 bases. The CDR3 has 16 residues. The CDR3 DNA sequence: TGCGCCAGCAGTGAGTCTTTGAGGGGCCCGAACACTGAAGCTTTCTTT. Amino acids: CASSESLRGPNTEAFF.

CDR3 bases: TGCGCCAGCAGCCAAGATAGAACTAGCGGGATGATCGGCGAGCAGTACTTC. This codes for CASSQDRTSGMIGEQYF. This chain links TRBV4-1 with TRBJ2-7; TRBD2 aligns across 10 bases. Trimming at V came to 0 bases and at J to 6 bases, leaving 11 bases not matched to a gene. Germline V gene lookup returns CDR1 MGHRA and CDR2 YSYEKL. CDR3 length equals 17 residues.

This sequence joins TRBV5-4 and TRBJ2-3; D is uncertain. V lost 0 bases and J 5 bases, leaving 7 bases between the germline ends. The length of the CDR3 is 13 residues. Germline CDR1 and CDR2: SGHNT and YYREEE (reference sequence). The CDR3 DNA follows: TGTGCCAGCAGCTTGGCCAGAGGAGATACGCAGTATTTT. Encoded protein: CASSLARGDTQYF. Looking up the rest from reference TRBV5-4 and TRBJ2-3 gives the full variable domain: ETGVTQSPTHLIKTRGQQVTLRCSSQSGHNTVSWYQQALGQGPQFIFQYYREEENGRGNFPPRFSGLQFPNYSSELNVNALELDDSALYLCASSLARGDTQYFGPGTRLTVL.

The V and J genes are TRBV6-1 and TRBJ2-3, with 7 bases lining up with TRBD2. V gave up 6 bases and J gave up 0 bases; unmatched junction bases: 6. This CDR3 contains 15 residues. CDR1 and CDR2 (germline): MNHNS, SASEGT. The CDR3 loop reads CASSQRDPSTDTQYF. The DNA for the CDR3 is TGTGCCAGCAGCCAGCGGGACCCGAGCACAGATACGCAGTATTTT.

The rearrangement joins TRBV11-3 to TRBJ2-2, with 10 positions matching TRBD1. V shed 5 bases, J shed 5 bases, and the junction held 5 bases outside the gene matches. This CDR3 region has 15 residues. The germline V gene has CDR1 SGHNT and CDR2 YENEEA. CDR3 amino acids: CASSPDRGWTGELFF. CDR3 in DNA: TGTGCCAGCAGCCCGGACAGGGGGTGGACCGGGGAGCTGTTTTTT.

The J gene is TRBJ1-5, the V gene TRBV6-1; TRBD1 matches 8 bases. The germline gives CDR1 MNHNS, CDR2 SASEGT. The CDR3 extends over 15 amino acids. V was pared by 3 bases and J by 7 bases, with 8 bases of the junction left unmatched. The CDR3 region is CASSDGQGSRQPQHF. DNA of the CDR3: TGTGCCAGCAGTGACGGACAGGGAAGCCGCCAGCCCCAGCATTTT.

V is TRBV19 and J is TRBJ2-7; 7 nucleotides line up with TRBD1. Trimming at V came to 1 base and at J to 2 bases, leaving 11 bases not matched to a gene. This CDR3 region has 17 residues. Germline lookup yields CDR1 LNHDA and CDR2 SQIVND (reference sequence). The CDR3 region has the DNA TGTGCCAGTAGTATAGGGGCCAGGGGGACATACCCCTACGAGCAGTACTTC. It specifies CASSIGARGTYPYEQYF.

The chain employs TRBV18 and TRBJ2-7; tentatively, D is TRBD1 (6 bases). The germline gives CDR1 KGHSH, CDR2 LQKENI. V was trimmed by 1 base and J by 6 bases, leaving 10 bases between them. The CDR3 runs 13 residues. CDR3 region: CASSPRIGGEQYV. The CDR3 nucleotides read TGTGCCAGCTCACCACGGATAGGGGGCGAGCAGTACGTC.

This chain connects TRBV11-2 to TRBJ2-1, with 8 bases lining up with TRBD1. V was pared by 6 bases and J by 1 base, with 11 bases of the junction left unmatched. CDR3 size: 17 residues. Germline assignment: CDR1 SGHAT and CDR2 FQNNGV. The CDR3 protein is CASRGTGRELSYNEQFF. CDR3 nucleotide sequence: TGTGCCAGCAGGGGGACAGGCCGGGAGTTGTCCTACAATGAGCAGTTCTTC.

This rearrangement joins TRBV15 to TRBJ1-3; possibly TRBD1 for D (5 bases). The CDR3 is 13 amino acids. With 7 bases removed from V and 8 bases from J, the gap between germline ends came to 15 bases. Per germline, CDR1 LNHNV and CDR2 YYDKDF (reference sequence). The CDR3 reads CATNKDPGDTIYF. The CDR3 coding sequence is TGTGCCACCAACAAAGACCCGGGGGACACCATATATTTT.

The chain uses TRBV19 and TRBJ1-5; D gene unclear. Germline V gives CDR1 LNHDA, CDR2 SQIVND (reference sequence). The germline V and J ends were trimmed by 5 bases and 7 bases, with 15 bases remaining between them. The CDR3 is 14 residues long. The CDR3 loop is CASSGAAGVQPQHF. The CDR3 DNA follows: TGTGCCAGTAGTGGTGCCGCTGGGGTGCAGCCCCAGCATTTT.

This CDR3 reads CASSEDRGISTDTQYF. Written as DNA, the CDR3 is TGCGCCAGCAGCGAGGACAGGGGGATCAGCACAGATACGCAGTATTTT. The V call is TRBV5-1, the J call TRBJ2-3; 10 bases are shared with TRBD1. J gave up 0 bases and V 4 bases, and 5 bases lay outside the gene matches. This CDR3 is built from 16 residues. The V gene's germline CDR1 is SGHRS and CDR2 YFSETQ.

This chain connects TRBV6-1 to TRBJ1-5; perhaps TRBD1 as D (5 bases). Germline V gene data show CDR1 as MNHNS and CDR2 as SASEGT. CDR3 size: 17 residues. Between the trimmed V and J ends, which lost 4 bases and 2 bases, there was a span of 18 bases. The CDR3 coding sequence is TGTGCCAGCAGTGCCCAGAGGAGGGGATTGGGCAATCAGCCCCAGCATTTT. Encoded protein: CASSAQRRGLGNQPQHF.

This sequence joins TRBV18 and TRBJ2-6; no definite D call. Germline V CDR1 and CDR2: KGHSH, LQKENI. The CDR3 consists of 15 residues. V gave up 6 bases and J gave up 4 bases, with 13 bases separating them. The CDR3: CASSPAVNGANVLTF. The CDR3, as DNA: TGTGCCAGCTCCCCAGCCGTAAACGGGGCCAACGTCCTGACTTTC. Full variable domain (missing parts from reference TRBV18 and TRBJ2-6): NAGVMQNPRHLVRRRGQEARLRCSPMKGHSHVYWYRQLPEEGLKFMVYLQKENIIDESGMPKERFSAEFPKEGPSILRIQQVVRGDSAAYFCASSPAVNGANVLTFGAGSRLTVL.

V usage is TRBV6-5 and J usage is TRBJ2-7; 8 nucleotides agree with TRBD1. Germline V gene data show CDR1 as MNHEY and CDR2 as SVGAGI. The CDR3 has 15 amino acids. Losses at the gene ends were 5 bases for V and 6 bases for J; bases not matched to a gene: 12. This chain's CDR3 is CASSTTRTGSGEQYF. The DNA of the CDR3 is TGTGCCAGCAGTACGACCCGGACAGGGTCAGGCGAGCAGTACTTC.

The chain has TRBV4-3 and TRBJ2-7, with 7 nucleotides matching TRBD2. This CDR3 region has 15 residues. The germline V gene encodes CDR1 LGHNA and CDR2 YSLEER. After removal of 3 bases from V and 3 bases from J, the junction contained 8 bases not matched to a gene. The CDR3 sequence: CASSQGTNHFYEQYF. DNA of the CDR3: TGCGCCAGCAGCCAGGGGACTAATCACTTCTACGAGCAGTACTTC.

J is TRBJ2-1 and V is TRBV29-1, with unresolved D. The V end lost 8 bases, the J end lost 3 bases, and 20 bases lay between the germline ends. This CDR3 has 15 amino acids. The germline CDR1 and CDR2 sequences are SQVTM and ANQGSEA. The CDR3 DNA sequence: TGCAGCCTCCTGTTCCACCGGGCCGACTACAATGAGCAGTTCTTC. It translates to CSLLFHRADYNEQFF.

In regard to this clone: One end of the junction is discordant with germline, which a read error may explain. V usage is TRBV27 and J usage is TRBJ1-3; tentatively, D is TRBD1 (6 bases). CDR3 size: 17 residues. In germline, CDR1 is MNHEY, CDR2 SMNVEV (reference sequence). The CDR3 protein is CASSRAGGGASGNTIYF. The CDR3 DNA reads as TGTGCCAGCAGTCGGGCTGGGGGCGGAGCATCTGGGAACACCATATATTTT.